This T cell receptor beta chain is from a study of CD8+ T cells in alopecia areata. Background on the study: Those treated were given oral tofacitinib at 5 to 10 mg twice daily. The authors scored treated patients' severity by affected scalp percentage.

Treatment in this sample: oral pan-JAK inhibitor, 5-10 mg twice daily. Whole-study findings and limits: The study found TCR sharing across patients less clear than in mice, possibly for HLA reasons.

RNA extraction was followed by reverse transcription into cDNA, which acted as the sequencing template. Clones were read by immunoSEQ multiplex PCR, and TCRdb kept only the in-frame ones, dropping some. The profile covers some 170,000 clones, with 58% appearing a single time and 16% taken by the ten largest. This clone was counted a few times. The antigen remains undetermined. This CDR3 region has 14 residues. Per germline, CDR1 ENHRY and CDR2 SYGVKD. The germline V and J ends were trimmed by 6 bases and 1 base, with 10 bases remaining between them. The source was CD4+ T cells sorted from blood, collected between weeks 55 and 70, from a patient treated with tofacitinib. The clonotype was recovered from a human donor with alopecia areata. The chain joins TRBV10-3 to TRBJ1-5, with TRBD1 as a possible D gene (6 bases). The CDR3, as DNA: TGTGCCATCAGCCGACAGGAGAGCAATCAGCCCCAGCATTTT. Translation gives CAISRQESNQPQHF.